Reported below is one T cell receptor beta chain. The target antigen is unknown. This CDR3 comprises 14 residues. V gave up 4 bases and J gave up 5 bases, with 17 bases separating them. CDR1 is GTSNPN and CDR2 is SVGIG in the germline V gene (reference sequence). The data are from a study of OX40 agonist ivuxolimab in advanced cancers. Study in general: A partial response was reached by three patients: one with hepatocellular carcinoma and two with cutaneous melanoma. Study results and caveats: Expanded clones belonging to CD8+ T cells outnumbered, on average, those of CD4+. At 0.1 to 3.0 mg/kg and by week 6, CD4+ and CD8+ T cells in the blood had expanded clonally. Normalized expansion of T-cell clones was also low for some nonresponders.

This table comes from immunoSEQ multiplex PCR, and its TCRdb copy is limited to in-frame clones, with some not included. The sample has some 40,000 clones, 80% to 90% seen once. This chain links TRBV30 with TRBJ2-5; D is perhaps TRBD2 (6 bases). The receptor's source is an adult with an advanced solid tumor such as melanoma, head and neck, liver or kidney cancer. This material consisted of CD4+ or CD8+ T cells sorted from blood, taken in a trial of the OX40 agonist ivuxolimab. CDR3 DNA sequence: TGTGCCTGGACCGCGGTGGGGGGAGGTGAGACCCAGTACTTC. This encodes CAWTAVGGGETQYF.